This T cell receptor (beta chain) was identified in a study of cytomegalovirus exposure and HLA in healthy donors. Overall study context: Earlier results showed some 120 million unique TCR beta sequences derived from about 179 million T cells.

Use of 60 Vbeta and 13 Jbeta primers characterized the PCR. Sequencing was performed with immunoSEQ multiplex PCR; in TCRdb, only in-frame clones are kept and a portion is missing. Here the sample table reports 150,000 to 200,000 clones. General study results and limits: After further analysis at a later stage, 16,951 TCR beta sequences were associated with HLA alleles at 0.05 false discovery rate. Indistinguishable V segments, including TRBV6-2 and TRBV6-3, were excluded.

Losses at the gene ends were 5 bases for V and 3 bases for J; bases not matched to a gene: 5. Germline V gene sequence: CDR1 MNHEY, CDR2 SMNVEV (reference sequence). This CDR3 spans 15 amino acids. Though probably carrying unrecorded immune exposures, donors were nominally healthy at sampling. Worth noting for this clone: Its antigen is as yet unknown.

Material: PBMCs. The rearrangement joins TRBV27 to TRBJ2-1; 9 bases align to TRBD2. The sequence was collected from a man aged 30-40 years in good health and CMV-seronegative. Written as DNA, the CDR3 is TGTGCCAGCAGTCCCGAGCGGGAGGACTACAATGAGCAGTTCTTC. Encoded protein: CASSPEREDYNEQFF.